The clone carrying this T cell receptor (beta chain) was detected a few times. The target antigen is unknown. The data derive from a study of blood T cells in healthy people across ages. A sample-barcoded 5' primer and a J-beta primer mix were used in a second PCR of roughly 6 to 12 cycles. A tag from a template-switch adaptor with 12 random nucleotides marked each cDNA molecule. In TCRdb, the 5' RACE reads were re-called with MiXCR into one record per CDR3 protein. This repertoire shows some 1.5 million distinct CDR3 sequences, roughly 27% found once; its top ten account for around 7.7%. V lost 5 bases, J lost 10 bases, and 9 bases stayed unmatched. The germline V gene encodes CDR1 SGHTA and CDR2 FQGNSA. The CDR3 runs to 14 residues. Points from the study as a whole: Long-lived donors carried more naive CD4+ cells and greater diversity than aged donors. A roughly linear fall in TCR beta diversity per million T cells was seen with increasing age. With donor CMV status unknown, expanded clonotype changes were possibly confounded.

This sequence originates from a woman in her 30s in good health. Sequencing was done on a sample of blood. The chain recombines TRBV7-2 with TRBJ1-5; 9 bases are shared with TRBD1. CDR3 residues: CASSPTGTGKPQHF. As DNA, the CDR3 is TGTGCCAGCAGCCCTACCGGGACAGGGAAACCCCAGCATTTT.